Shown below are 9 T cell receptor beta chains from a single sample sequenced in a study of technical replicates of blood from a handful of donors. Assay: immunoSEQ multiplex PCR; the TCRdb copy retains only in-frame clones and omits some. The sample holds some 10,000 clones, about 94% seen once. Sequencing was performed on PBMCs. The origin of the receptors is a human donor in good health.

V gene TRBV4-2 combines with J gene TRBJ2-2; D not resolved. With 0 bases removed from V and 6 bases from J, the gap between germline ends came to 8 bases. The CDR3 extends over 14 amino acids. Per germline, CDR1 LGHNA and CDR2 YNFKEQ. The CDR3 DNA follows: TGTGCCAGCAGCCAAGAGGGCGAAGCCGGGGAGCTGTTTTTT. It specifies CASSQEGEAGELFF.

V usage is TRBV7-9 and J usage is TRBJ1-5, with a weak D call TRBD1 (6 bases). The CDR3 is made up of 12 amino acids. Germline loops: CDR1 SEHNR, CDR2 FQNEAQ (reference sequence). The ends were cut back, 4 bases at V and 6 bases at J, with 7 bases in the middle. CDR3 sequence (DNA): TGTGCCAGCAGCTCCAGGGGTCAGCCCCAGCATTTT. This translates into CASSSRGQPQHF. The complete variable domain, with remaining parts taken from reference TRBV7-9 and TRBJ1-5, reads DTGVSQNPRHKITKRGQNVTFRCDPISEHNRLYWYRQTLGQGPEFLTYFQNEAQLEKSRLLSDRFSAERPKGSFSTLEIQRTEQGDSAMYLCASSSRGQPQHFGDGTRLSIL.

The chain has TRBV7-6 and TRBJ2-7; D may be TRBD2 (5 bases). The CDR3 is 14 residues long. Per germline, CDR1 SGHVS and CDR2 FNYEAQ. Trimming stripped 5 bases from V and 3 bases from J, with 14 bases between. The CDR3 nucleotides read TGTGCCAGCAGCCCCGCCGGCGGGTTCTACGAGCAGTACTTC. Its translation: CASSPAGGFYEQYF.

The V and J genes are TRBV28 and TRBJ1-1; 7 nucleotides agree with TRBD1. The CDR3 is 16 residues long. Germline CDR1 MDHEN, CDR2 SYDVKM. V shed 4 bases, J shed 0 bases, and the junction held 8 bases outside the gene matches. The CDR3 DNA reads TGTGCCAGCAGTTCCCCGGGGCAGGGGGTGAACACTGAAGCTTTCTTT. Translation gives CASSSPGQGVNTEAFF.

The chain is built from TRBV5-6 and TRBJ2-7; a weak D match, TRBD2 (6 bases). V shed 0 bases and J shed 0 bases, with 7 bases lying between them. The V gene's germline CDR1 is SGHDT and CDR2 YYEEEE. The CDR3 sequence is 14 residues long. The CDR3 protein is CASSLGGDSYEQYF. In DNA, the CDR3 is TGTGCCAGCAGCTTGGGGGGGGACTCCTACGAGCAGTACTTC.

The V call is TRBV19, the J call TRBJ2-7; D uncertain. Trimming left V 5 bases short and J 7 bases short, with 12 bases between. This CDR3 is 12 amino acids long. CDR1 LNHDA and CDR2 SQIVND come from the germline V gene (reference sequence). The CDR3 region is CASSAGLWEQYF. CDR3 DNA sequence: TGTGCCAGTAGTGCCGGGTTGTGGGAGCAGTACTTC.

The chain is built from TRBV7-9 and TRBJ2-2; 8 positions match TRBD1. The ends lost 5 bases at V and 0 bases at J; junction bases unmatched: 8. This CDR3 contains 17 residues. Germline CDR1 reads SEHNR; CDR2 reads FQNEAQ (reference sequence). The CDR3 DNA reads TGTGCCAGCAGCCCTTATGGGACAGGTGCGAACACCGGGGAGCTGTTTTTT. It encodes CASSPYGTGANTGELFF.

The V gene is TRBV6-4, the J gene TRBJ2-2; 12 positions match TRBD2. Unmatched junction bases numbered 0, after V lost 6 bases and J lost 4 bases. CDR3 length: 14 residues. Germline assignment: CDR1 MRHNA and CDR2 SNTAGT. In DNA, the CDR3 is TGTGCCAGCAGACTAGCGGGAGGCACCGGGGAGCTGTTTTTT. Protein product: CASRLAGGTGELFF.

V gene TRBV7-9 combines with J gene TRBJ1-1, with TRBD1 identical over 7 bases. Trimming removed 4 bases from V and 2 bases from J; junction bases left unmatched: 4. CDR3 length: 14 residues. CDR1 and CDR2 (germline): SEHNR, FQNEAQ (reference sequence). This CDR3 reads CASSSGDRNTEAFF. CDR3 nucleotides: TGTGCCAGCAGCTCCGGGGACAGAAACACTGAAGCTTTCTTT.